The 15 T cell receptor beta chains given below trace back to one sample, sequenced in a study of T cell clones after liver transplantation. The protocol was immunoSEQ multiplex PCR, while the TCRdb copy is restricted to in-frame clones and leaves out a portion. Of roughly 80,000 clones detected, roughly 83% appear once; the ten largest clones hold less than 3%. The sequencing here drew on CD4+ T cells from blood, taken at the 22-month timepoint. The origin of the receptors is a human patient who received a liver transplant. Some T cells could come from the graft donor.

The CDR3 DNA reads TGTGCCAGCAGCTTAGTTACAGGGGTCGGGGAGCTGTTTTTT. Protein: CASSLVTGVGELFF. The chain is built from TRBV7-2 and TRBJ2-2; 7 bases are a match to TRBD1. CDR1 and CDR2 (germline): SGHTA, FQGNSA. The CDR3 spans 14 residues. V shed 1 base and J 7 bases; nucleotides not matched to a gene: 3.

The CDR3 here is CASSLREFDEQYF. The CDR3 DNA reads as TGTGCCAGCAGCTTACGGGAATTCGACGAGCAGTACTTC. This sequence joins TRBV7-9 and TRBJ2-7; the D gene is possibly TRBD2 (5 bases). The V gene's germline CDR1 is SEHNR and CDR2 FQNEAQ (reference sequence). The CDR3 runs 13 residues. Trimming stripped 2 bases from V and 5 bases from J, with 10 bases between. Full variable domain (rest looked up from reference TRBV7-9 and TRBJ2-7): DTGVSQNPRHKITKRGQNVTFRCDPISEHNRLYWYRQTLGQGPEFLTYFQNEAQLEKSRLLSDRFSAERPKGSFSTLEIQRTEQGDSAMYLCASSLREFDEQYFGPGTRLTVT.

The V gene is TRBV15, the J gene TRBJ2-1, with 8 nucleotides matching TRBD2. CDR1 and CDR2 (germline): LNHNV, YYDKDF (reference sequence). Trimming took 5 bases from V and 6 from J; bases not matched to a gene: 9. The CDR3 contains 15 residues. The CDR3, as DNA: TGTGCCACCAGCTCCTTCCGGGAGGGCCTCAATGAGCAGTTCTTC. Its protein product is CATSSFREGLNEQFF.

The genes are TRBV7-2 and TRBJ2-3; either TRBD1 or TRBD2 may fit D (5 bases each). This CDR3 region has 14 residues. Germline CDR1 is SGHTA and CDR2 is FQGNSA. The germline V and J ends were trimmed by 1 base and 3 bases, with 8 bases remaining between them. This chain's CDR3 is CASSLVRGTDTQYF. The CDR3 DNA follows: TGTGCCAGCAGCTTAGTGAGGGGTACAGATACGCAGTATTTT.

This chain uses TRBV9 with TRBJ1-6; D gene uncertain. V was trimmed by 6 bases and J by 9 bases, leaving 16 bases between them. The germline gives CDR1 SGDLS, CDR2 YYNGEE. CDR3 size: 14 residues. CDR3 in DNA: TGTGCCAGCAACAAGGAGGGTTATGGTTCACCCCTCCACTTT. Its protein is CASNKEGYGSPLHF.

The CDR3 reads CASSLWAGTANTGELFF. The CDR3 DNA reads TGTGCCAGCAGTTTATGGGCCGGAACCGCGAACACCGGGGAGCTGTTTTTT. This sequence joins TRBV28 and TRBJ2-2; no clear D gene. Germline V gene data show CDR1 as MDHEN and CDR2 as SYDVKM. The CDR3 contains 17 residues. Trimming took off 0 bases at V and 0 bases at J, with 11 bases between the two ends. Full variable domain (rest looked up from reference TRBV28 and TRBJ2-2): DVKVTQSSRYLVKRTGEKVFLECVQDMDHENMFWYRQDPGLGLRLIYFSYDVKMKEKGDIPEGYSVSREKKERFSLILESASTNQTSMYLCASSLWAGTANTGELFFGEGSRLTVL.

This chain joins TRBV7-8 and TRBJ2-1; no firm D call. The CDR3 covers 14 residues. Trimming took off 5 bases at V and 7 bases at J, with 15 bases between the two ends. Germline V gives CDR1 SGHVS, CDR2 FQNEAQ. As DNA, the CDR3 is TGTGCCAGCAGCACACAACCGAAAGGGAATGAGCAGTTCTTC. Residues: CASSTQPKGNEQFF.

The chain is built from TRBV7-8 and TRBJ2-1; no clear D. The V end was cut by 5 bases, the J end by 3 bases, with 14 bases between. This CDR3 comprises 15 residues. Germline lookup yields CDR1 SGHVS and CDR2 FQNEAQ. CDR3 loop: CASSLGRLGYNEQFF. In nucleotides, the CDR3 is TGTGCCAGCAGCCTTGGGCGGTTAGGCTACAATGAGCAGTTCTTC.

This chain uses TRBV6-5 with TRBJ1-1, with D possibly TRBD1 on 5 matching bases. Trimming shortened V by 5 bases and J by 3 bases, and 13 bases separated the two germline ends. The CDR3 has 14 residues. In germline, CDR1 is MNHEY, CDR2 SVGAGI. CDR3 sequence: CASSTAEGYTEAFF. DNA of the CDR3: TGTGCCAGCAGTACTGCCGAGGGGTACACTGAAGCTTTCTTT.

The chain employs TRBV6-1 and TRBJ1-5; D is undetermined. V was cut by 7 bases and J by 3 bases, with 13 bases left in between. CDR1 and CDR2 from the germline V gene are MNHNS and SASEGT. This CDR3 contains 14 residues. This CDR3 reads CASTVEGDNQPQHF. The DNA of the CDR3 is TGTGCCAGCACTGTGGAAGGAGACAATCAGCCCCAGCATTTT.

The V gene is TRBV2, the J gene TRBJ2-2; tentative D call: TRBD1 (6 bases). V lost 7 bases to trimming and J lost 6 bases, with 18 bases between them. The CDR3 has 15 amino acids. Germline V gene lookup returns CDR1 SNHLY and CDR2 FYNNEI. The chain's CDR3 is CASNSGQSRSGELFF. The CDR3 nucleotides read TGTGCCAGCAACTCAGGACAGAGTAGGTCCGGGGAGCTGTTTTTT.

The chain joins TRBV4-3 to TRBJ2-2; TRBD2 matches at 9 bases. The CDR3 is 18 residues long. The ends lost 0 bases at V and 3 bases at J; junction bases unmatched: 8. Germline CDR1 is LGHNA and CDR2 is YSLEER. The CDR3 loop reads CASSQERLAGGYTGELFF. CDR3 bases: TGCGCCAGCAGCCAAGAGCGATTGGCGGGAGGGTACACCGGGGAGCTGTTTTTT.

The chain carries TRBV7-2 and TRBJ1-6; D is possibly TRBD1 (5 bases). This CDR3 contains 15 residues. The V gene lost 5 bases and the J gene lost 4 bases, with 12 bases spanning the gap. CDR1 and CDR2 (germline): SGHTA, FQGNSA. The CDR3 loop reads CASSPPDTYNSPLHF. As DNA, the CDR3 is TGTGCCAGCAGCCCCCCGGACACATATAATTCACCCCTCCACTTT.

The chain combines TRBV13 with TRBJ1-2; tentatively, D is TRBD1 (6 bases). Germline CDR1 and CDR2: PRHDT and FYEKMQ (reference sequence). This CDR3 has 15 amino acids. The V end lost 5 bases, the J end lost 6 bases, and 19 bases lay between the germline ends. CDR3 sequence reads: CASSPEGGGRHGYTF. The CDR3 DNA follows: TGTGCCAGCAGCCCCGAGGGCGGGGGGCGTCATGGCTACACCTTC. Variable domain in full (rest from reference TRBV13 and TRBJ1-2): AAGVIQSPRHLIKEKRETATLKCYPIPRHDTVYWYQQGPGQDPQFLISFYEKMQSDKGSIPDRFSAQQFSDYHSELNMSSLELGDSALYFCASSPEGGGRHGYTFGSGTRLTVV.

The gene calls are TRBV6-6 and TRBJ1-1; tentatively, D is TRBD1 (6 bases). Trimming took off 8 bases at V and 0 bases at J, with 10 bases between the two ends. This CDR3 comprises 13 residues. The germline CDR1 and CDR2 sequences are MNHNY and SVGAGI (reference sequence). CDR3 DNA sequence: TGTGCCAGCGGGGGGACATTGAACACTGAAGCTTTCTTT. It codes for CASGGTLNTEAFF.